These 14 T cell receptor beta chains were all obtained from the same sample, sequenced in a study of blood T cells in healthy people across ages. Then a second PCR, running roughly 7 to 11 cycles, was carried out with a sample-barcoded 5' primer and a J-beta primer mix. TCRdb called the 5' RACE reads again in MiXCR, with one record for every CDR3 protein. The data hold about 1.4 million distinct CDR3 sequences, with roughly 60% observed a single time. Source material: blood. The receptors here all came from a man between 18 and 29 years old in good health.

This clonotype has a handful of counts. This chain joins TRBV29-1 and TRBJ2-3, with D possibly TRBD1 on 6 matching bases. The CDR3 covers 14 residues. Trimming stripped 6 bases from V and 3 bases from J, with 16 bases between. Per the germline V gene, CDR1 is SQVTM and CDR2 is ANQGSEA. Written as DNA, the CDR3 is TGCAGCGTAGCCGGGACACAAAGGACAGATACGCAGTATTTT. This translates into CSVAGTQRTDTQYF.

The rearrangement links TRBV4-1 to TRBJ1-2, with D maybe TRBD1 (6 bases). The CDR3 is 14 residues long. CDR1 and CDR2 (germline): MGHRA, YSYEKL. V gave up 1 base and J gave up 8 bases, with 14 bases separating them. CDR3 nucleotides: TGCGCCAGCAGCCAAGTAGGGGGTCCGAAGGGCTACACCTTC. It codes for CASSQVGGPKGYTF.

The gene calls are TRBV29-1 and TRBJ2-3; D is uncertain. The CDR3 loop spans 15 amino acids. Trimming took off 1 base at V and 0 bases at J, with 11 bases between the two ends. The germline gives CDR1 SQVTM, CDR2 ANQGSEA. This chain's CDR3 is CSVEGTKHSTDTQYF. The CDR3 region has the DNA TGCAGCGTTGAAGGGACGAAACATAGCACAGATACGCAGTATTTT.

The chain carries TRBV5-1 and TRBJ1-6; D unclear. CDR1 is SGHRS and CDR2 is YFSETQ in the germline V gene. The CDR3 runs to 15 residues. The V and J ends lost 0 bases and 5 bases respectively, with 9 bases between them. The CDR3 sequence is CASSLGSDNNSPLHF. The CDR3 bases are TGCGCCAGCAGCTTGGGGTCCGACAATAATTCACCCCTCCACTTT.

Of note for this clonotype: It may be a read error: a sequence one base away is much more abundant. This sequence joins TRBV20-1 and TRBJ2-5; TRBD1 agrees at 10 bases. Judging by the DNA end, TRBJ2-7 fits better; the J call may be wrong. The CDR3 is made up of 14 amino acids. Germline CDR1 DFQATT, CDR2 SNEGSKA (reference sequence). CDR3 in amino acids: CSSSGQGGRYEQYF. DNA of the CDR3: TGCAGTTCTAGTGGACAGGGGGGTCGCTACGAGCAGTACTTC.

This clonotype was found once. V gene TRBV29-1 combines with J gene TRBJ2-3, with D possibly matching TRBD1 (6 bases). The V end was cut by 1 base, the J end by 0 bases, with 11 bases between. Germline values: CDR1 SQVTM, CDR2 ANQGSEA. The length of the CDR3 is 15 residues. The CDR3 here is CSVEVTGTSTDTQYF. The CDR3 nucleotides read TGCAGCGTTGAAGTGACAGGTACTAGCACAGATACGCAGTATTTT.

This clonotype was picked up a small number of times. The chain is built from TRBV20-1 and TRBJ2-7; 10 nucleotides agree with TRBD1. With V trimmed by 4 bases and J by 4 bases, 4 bases remained unmatched. Germline V gene sequence: CDR1 DFQATT, CDR2 SNEGSKA (reference sequence). The CDR3 spans 13 residues. CDR3 amino acids: CSAIPGQGYEQYF. CDR3 bases: TGCAGTGCTATTCCGGGACAGGGGTACGAGCAGTACTTC.

Only a few counts were recorded for this clonotype. The CDR3 coding sequence is TGTGCCAGCAGTGAACCCGGGACCCCTAACGACGAGCAGTACTTC. It yields the protein CASSEPGTPNDEQYF. J is TRBJ2-7 and V is TRBV2; D tentatively fits TRBD1 or TRBD2 (5 bases each). V was trimmed by 2 bases and J by 5 bases, leaving 16 bases between them. Germline loops: CDR1 SNHLY, CDR2 FYNNEI. The CDR3 covers 15 residues.

This sequence joins TRBV27 and TRBJ2-7; D assignment may be TRBD1 or TRBD2 (5 bases each). The CDR3 has 18 residues. The ends were cut back, 5 bases at V and 0 bases at J, with 23 bases in the middle. Germline V gives CDR1 MNHEY, CDR2 SMNVEV (reference sequence). The CDR3 nucleotides are TGTGCCAGCAGTATAAAGCGTACCGGGACGTCAAGCTCCTACGAGCAGTACTTC. Its protein product is CASSIKRTGTSSSYEQYF.

This sequence joins TRBV24-1 and TRBJ2-5, with D tentatively TRBD2 (5 bases). This CDR3 comprises 15 residues. The V gene lost 3 bases and the J gene lost 4 bases, with 14 bases spanning the gap. From germline, CDR1 is KGHDR and CDR2 SFDVKD. The CDR3 sequence: CATSDPGGSRETQYF. DNA of the CDR3: TGTGCCACCAGTGATCCGGGTGGGAGTCGAGAGACCCAGTACTTC.

The V and J genes are TRBV20-1 and TRBJ2-5, with 8 positions matching TRBD2. V lost 1 base to trimming and J lost 3 bases; unmatched junction nucleotides: 16. CDR3 length: 18 residues. Germline CDR1 is DFQATT and CDR2 is SNEGSKA (reference sequence). In DNA form, the CDR3 reads TGCAGTGCTAGAGCCCCCCCCGCGGTAGCGGGGATTAAAGAGACCCAGTACTTC. Translating gives CSARAPPAVAGIKETQYF.

This chain links TRBV6-6 with TRBJ1-1; 8 bases agree with TRBD1. With 10 bases clipped from V and 4 bases from J, the junction kept 8 bases outside the gene matches. The CDR3 runs 13 residues. CDR1 MNHNY and CDR2 SVGAGI come from the germline V gene (reference sequence). The chain's CDR3 is CATEGDRITEAFF. In DNA form, the CDR3 reads TGTGCCACCGAAGGGGACAGGATCACTGAAGCTTTCTTT.

The CDR3 bases are TGTGCCATCAGTGAGGGACGAGGGACCGGGGAGCTGTTTTTT. Its translation: CAISEGRGTGELFF. This chain uses TRBV10-3 with TRBJ2-2, with D maybe TRBD2 (5 bases). Germline values: CDR1 ENHRY, CDR2 SYGVKD. This CDR3 contains 14 residues. V was clipped by 2 bases and J by 5 bases, with 9 bases between them.

V gene TRBV11-2 combines with J gene TRBJ2-1; D perhaps matches TRBD1 (6 bases). Germline loops: CDR1 SGHAT, CDR2 FQNNGV. The V end was cut by 4 bases, the J end by 2 bases, with 12 bases between. The CDR3 is made up of 15 amino acids. The DNA of the CDR3 is TGTGCCAGCAGCTGGACAGCTAACACCTACAATGAGCAGTTCTTC. Translation gives CASSWTANTYNEQFF.